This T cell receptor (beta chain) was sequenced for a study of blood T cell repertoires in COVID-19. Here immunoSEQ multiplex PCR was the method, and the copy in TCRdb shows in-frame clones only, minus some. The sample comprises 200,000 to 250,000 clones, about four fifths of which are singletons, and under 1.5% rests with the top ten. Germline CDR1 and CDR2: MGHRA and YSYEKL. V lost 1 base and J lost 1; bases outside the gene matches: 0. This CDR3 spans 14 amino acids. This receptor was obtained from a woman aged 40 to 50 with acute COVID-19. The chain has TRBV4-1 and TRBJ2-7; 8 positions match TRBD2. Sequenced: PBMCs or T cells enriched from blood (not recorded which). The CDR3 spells CASSQAGGSYEQYF. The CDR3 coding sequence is TGCGCCAGCAGCCAAGCGGGGGGGTCCTACGAGCAGTACTTC.